This T cell receptor (beta chain) was documented in a study of T cell responses to AZD1222 COVID-19 vaccine. Study-wide results and caveats: There were mostly white British donors and more females than males, and clonal diversity was possibly underestimated.

Clones were read by immunoSEQ multiplex PCR, and TCRdb kept only the in-frame ones, dropping some. This sample has about 160,000 clones, with approximately 91% found just once. The germline V gene encodes CDR1 LGHDT and CDR2 YNNKEL (reference sequence). After removal of 7 bases from V and 1 base from J, the junction contained 16 bases not matched to a gene. The length of the CDR3 is 17 residues. This clone was observed a handful of times. The antigen is undetermined. The chain combines TRBV3-1 (or the pseudogene TRBV3-2) with TRBJ2-7, with 7 bases lining up with TRBD1. This TCR was recovered from an adult in good health. The source was peripheral blood, collected on day 0 of AZD1222 vaccination. The CDR3 spells CASTKQGTGTVSYEQYF. The DNA for the CDR3 is TGTGCCAGCACCAAACAGGGAACCGGGACAGTGTCCTACGAGCAGTACTTC.